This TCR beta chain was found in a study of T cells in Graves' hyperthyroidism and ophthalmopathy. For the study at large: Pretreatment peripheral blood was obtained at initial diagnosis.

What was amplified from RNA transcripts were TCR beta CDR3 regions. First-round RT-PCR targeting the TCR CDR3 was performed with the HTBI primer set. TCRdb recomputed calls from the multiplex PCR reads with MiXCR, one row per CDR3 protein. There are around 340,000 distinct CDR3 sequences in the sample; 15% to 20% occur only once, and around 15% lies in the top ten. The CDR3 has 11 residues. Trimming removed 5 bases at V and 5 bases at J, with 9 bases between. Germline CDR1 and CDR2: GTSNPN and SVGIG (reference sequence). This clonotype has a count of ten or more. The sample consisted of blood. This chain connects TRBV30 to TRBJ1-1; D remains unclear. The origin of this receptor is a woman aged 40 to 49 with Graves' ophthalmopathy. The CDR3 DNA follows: TGTGCCTGGGAGAGTTTTACTGAAGCTTTCTTT. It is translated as CAWESFTEAFF.